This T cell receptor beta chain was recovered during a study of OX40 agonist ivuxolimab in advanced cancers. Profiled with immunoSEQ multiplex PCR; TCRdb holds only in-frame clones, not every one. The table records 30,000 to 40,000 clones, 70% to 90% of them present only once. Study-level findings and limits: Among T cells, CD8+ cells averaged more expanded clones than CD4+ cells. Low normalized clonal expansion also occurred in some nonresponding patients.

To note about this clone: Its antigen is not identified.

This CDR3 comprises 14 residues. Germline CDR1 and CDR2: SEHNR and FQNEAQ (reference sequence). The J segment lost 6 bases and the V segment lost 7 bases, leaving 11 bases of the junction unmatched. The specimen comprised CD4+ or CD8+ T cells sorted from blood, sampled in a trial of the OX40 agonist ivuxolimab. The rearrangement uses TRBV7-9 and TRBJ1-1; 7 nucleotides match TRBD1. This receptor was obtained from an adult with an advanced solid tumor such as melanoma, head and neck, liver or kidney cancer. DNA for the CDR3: TGTGCCAGCAAGTCACAGGGGATAGACGCTGAAGCTTTCTTT. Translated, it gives CASKSQGIDAEAFF.